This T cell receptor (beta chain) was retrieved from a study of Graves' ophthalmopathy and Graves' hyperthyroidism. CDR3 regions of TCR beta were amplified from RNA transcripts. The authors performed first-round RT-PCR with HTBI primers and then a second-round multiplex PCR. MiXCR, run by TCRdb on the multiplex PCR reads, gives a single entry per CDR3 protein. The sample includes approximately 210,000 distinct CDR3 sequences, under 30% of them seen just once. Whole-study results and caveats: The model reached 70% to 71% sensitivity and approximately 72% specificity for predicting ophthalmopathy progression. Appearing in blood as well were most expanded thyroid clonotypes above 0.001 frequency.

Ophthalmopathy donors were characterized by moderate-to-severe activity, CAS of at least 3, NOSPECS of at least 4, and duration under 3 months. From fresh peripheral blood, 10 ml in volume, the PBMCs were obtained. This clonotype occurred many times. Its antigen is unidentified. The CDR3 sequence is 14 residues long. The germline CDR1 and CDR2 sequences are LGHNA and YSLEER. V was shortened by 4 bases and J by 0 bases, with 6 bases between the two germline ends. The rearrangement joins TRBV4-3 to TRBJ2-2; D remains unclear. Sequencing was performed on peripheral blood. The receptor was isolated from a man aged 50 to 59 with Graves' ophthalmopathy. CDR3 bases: TGCGCCAGCAGCCCTACTACGAACACCGGGGAGCTGTTTTTT. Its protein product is CASSPTTNTGELFF.